This TCR beta chain originates from a study of cytomegalovirus exposure and HLA in healthy donors. PCR was performed using 60 Vbeta and 13 Jbeta primers. The assay was immunoSEQ multiplex PCR, and TCRdb's table has in-frame clones only and misses some. This sample yields 190,000 or so clones, of which around 81% are seen a single time; around 9.6% belongs to the top ten. Germline loops: CDR1 SNHLY, CDR2 FYNNEI. Trimming took 6 bases from V and 0 from J, leaving 12 bases between them. CDR3 size: 15 residues. V usage is TRBV2 and J usage is TRBJ1-5; tentatively, D is TRBD1 (5 bases). The TCR comes from a woman aged 50 to 65 in good health and CMV-seropositive. The sample was PBMCs. This chain's CDR3 is CASSTGEYSNQPQHF. The CDR3 DNA reads as TGTGCCAGCAGCACAGGAGAATATAGCAATCAGCCCCAGCATTTT.